This T cell receptor (beta chain) was found in a study of CD8 T cells in Susac syndrome. Study at large: Sequenced Susac syndrome patients included roughly six with clinically active disease and fewer than 10 in remission.

V was pared by 2 bases and J by 7 bases, with 14 bases between. The CDR3 has 15 residues. Germline V gene data show CDR1 as MNHEY and CDR2 as SMNVEV (reference sequence). The authors reverse transcribed roughly 0.5 to 1 ug RNA with random hexamers. One entry per CDR3 protein results from TCRdb running MiXCR on the immunoSEQ multiplex PCR reads. The data show approximately 190,000 distinct CDR3 sequences, roughly 94% seen once. The rearrangement uses TRBV27 and TRBJ1-4; a possible D gene is TRBD1 (5 bases). The material sequenced was CD8+ T cells from PBMCs. The clonotype comes from a human donor with Susac syndrome. The CDR3 is CASSLRGRLGEKLFF. CDR3 bases: TGTGCCAGCAGTTTAAGGGGACGGCTGGGTGAAAAACTGTTTTTT.